This T cell receptor beta chain was recorded in a study of T cells in placental villitis. For the wider study: Two control placentae came from preterm deliveries but showed no significant pathology on examination. Placental TCR-beta repertoires were compared across villitis of unknown etiology, gestational-age-matched unaffected controls, and infectious villitis in order to test an allograft-versus-infection hypothesis.

Relative to germline, V is 2 bases shorter and J is 0 bases shorter, with 7 bases between their ends. Taken from cysteine to phenylalanine, the CDR3 has 14 residues. Here the CDR3 DNA is all that survives: 42 bases in frame from base 1. Based on the germline V gene, the CDR1 and CDR2 sequences are MNHNS and SASEGT. Concerning this clone itself: The target of this receptor is not known. Base quality data are lacking; no much larger clone is found one base away.

Roughly ten control placentae without villitis were matched to the villitis of unknown etiology cases on the basis of gestational age at delivery. After delivery, placentae were collected and subjected to gross and histological evaluation prior to the selection of archival tissue. Five 10-micron scrolls were cut from each FFPE block, and DNA was isolated using the AllPrep DNA/RNA FFPE Tissue kit. NanoDrop was used to check DNA concentration and purity, and a Bioanalyzer was used to assess RNA quality. Using the immunoSEQ v4 bias-controlled multiplex PCR assay, run blinded to group allocation, TCR-beta CDR3 regions were amplified from genomic DNA. To estimate nucleated cell and T cell quantities per sample, reference gene primers were included together with the TCR-beta primers. Sequencing of the libraries was performed on an Illumina MiSeq with a 100-cycle paired-end protocol. In the paper's pipeline: The immunoSEQ Analyzer software was used to calculate diversity and richness, with richness measured by iChao1 and clonality based on Pielou evenness and Shannon diversity (range 0-1, where higher values mean less diversity). CDR3 amino acid sequences together with their V/J genes were searched in VDJdb for CMV, EBV and influenza A specificities using confidence 3 and substitution 2. The Morisita-Horn index was used to assess how much TCR-beta amino acid clonotypes overlapped between the villitis of unknown etiology, infectious villitis and control repertoires. Not all clones reach the TCRdb copy of this immuneACCESS table, which keeps in-frame sequences only. Checked studies attribute under half of the gap to unresolved V genes and leave the rest unexplained. The V and J calls and clone size come from that table; D and trimming were worked out from the DNA. The sample data list roughly 470 clones, and approximately 98.5% of these were observed just once. The ten most abundant clones make up around 3.5% of the sample.

The paper's findings and limits, for the study overall: With bulk tissue sequencing, helper, regulatory or cytotoxic T cells could not be distinguished, nor could maternal versus fetal T cells, and gamma-delta receptors were excluded. Because the paraffin blocks included small amounts of decidua, some of the captured T cells, particularly in controls, may have been decidual rather than villous infiltrates. Villitis of unknown etiology placentae showed higher clonality than controls (median 0.057 versus 0.006, p=0.0025), indicating clonal expansion. CMV-specific clone frequencies were lower in villitis of unknown etiology than in infectious CMV cases (approximately 0.001 vs 0.011), and villitis of unknown etiology did not differ from controls on this measure.

This TCR came from a human donor in good health; the placental T cells may come from both mother and fetus. The V gene is TRBV6-1 and the J gene is TRBJ1-2; no D gene call is confident. The sequenced sample was placental tissue containing maternal and fetal cells. The CDR3 here reads CASSEWGTNYGYTF. Read as DNA, the sequence is TGTGCCAGCAGTGAATGGGGTACTAACTATGGCTACACCTTC.